The 6 T cell receptor beta chains reported below all come from one sample, sequenced in a study of T-cell reconstitution after alpha-beta-depleted transplantation in children. Using unique molecular identifiers, the investigators prepared the TCRbeta library. TCRdb passed the PCR reads through MiXCR, listing each CDR3 protein once. The sample carries about 640,000 distinct CDR3 sequences, roughly 15% recorded once. The sequences come from PBMCs from the stem cell graft donor, collected from the stem cell graft. These TCRs come from a human donor who donated a stem cell graft to a child with acute myeloid leukemia.

This clonotype was seen many times. V gene TRBV6-5 combines with J gene TRBJ1-1, with D unclear. Deletions cut 3 bases from V and 7 bases from J, with 15 bases between. Germline values: CDR1 MNHEY, CDR2 SVGAGI. The CDR3 has 14 residues. CDR3 residues: CASSYSLGLGEAFF. As DNA, the CDR3 is TGTGCCAGCAGTTATAGTCTCGGATTAGGTGAAGCTTTCTTT.

J is TRBJ2-6 and V is TRBV5-3, with D uncertain. TRBV5-3 is an ORF; its function is uncertain. The CDR3 runs to 14 residues. The ends were cut back, 8 bases at V and 4 bases at J, with 13 bases in the middle. The CDR3 protein is CARSTGIGANVLTF. In DNA, the CDR3 is TGTGCCAGGAGCACTGGGATCGGGGCCAACGTCCTGACTTTC.

This clonotype has a handful of counts. This sequence joins TRBV4-1 and TRBJ2-3, with D perhaps being TRBD1 or TRBD2 (5 bases each). From germline, CDR1 is MGHRA and CDR2 YSYEKL. The V gene lost 3 bases and the J gene lost 5 bases, with 15 bases spanning the gap. There are 15 residues in the CDR3. The CDR3 loop reads CASSHLGPSEDTQYF. CDR3 coding DNA: TGCGCCAGCAGCCACCTGGGACCTTCCGAAGATACGCAGTATTTT.

This chain joins TRBV20-1 and TRBJ1-5; D might be TRBD1 (5 bases). The CDR3 sequence is 16 residues long. The V gene lost 0 bases and the J gene lost 2 bases, with 14 bases spanning the gap. Germline loops: CDR1 DFQATT, CDR2 SNEGSKA (reference sequence). The CDR3 coding sequence is TGCAGTGCTAGAGATTGGGGACGAGGGGGCAATCAGCCCCAGCATTTT. This codes for CSARDWGRGGNQPQHF.

This clonotype was counted many times. The V gene is TRBV4-3, the J gene TRBJ2-6; no clear D. The CDR3 length is 17 residues. The germline gives CDR1 LGHNA, CDR2 YSLEER. Trimming took off 0 bases at V and 2 bases at J, with 11 bases between the two ends. The CDR3, as DNA: TGCGCCAGCAGCCAAGATACAGTTATCCCTGGGGCCAACGTCCTGACTTTC. Its protein product is CASSQDTVIPGANVLTF.

This clonotype was seen ten or more times. The chain employs TRBV5-1 and TRBJ2-3; 9 positions agree with TRBD2. The germline V gene encodes CDR1 SGHRS and CDR2 YFSETQ. The CDR3 covers 14 residues. The trim removed 3 bases at V and 2 bases at J, leaving 1 base unmatched. The CDR3 loop is CASSWTSVTDTQYF. As DNA, the CDR3 is TGCGCCAGCAGCTGGACTAGCGTCACAGATACGCAGTATTTT.